The next 8 T cell receptor beta chains were all read from a single sample in a study of blood T cell repertoires in COVID-19. TCRdb's table, derived via immunoSEQ multiplex PCR, lists solely in-frame clones and lacks some. The table shows some 11,000 clones, with roughly 81% occurring only once. The sequenced sample was peripheral blood. These receptors all come from a man aged 45-65 years with active COVID-19.

V and J are TRBV15 and TRBJ1-1; 7 bases are a match to TRBD1. This CDR3 region has 14 residues. V lost 3 bases to trimming and J lost 6 bases; unmatched junction nucleotides: 7. Germline CDR1 LNHNV, CDR2 YYDKDF (reference sequence). The DNA for the CDR3 is TGTGCCACCAGCAGGGGAAGGGGGCCCTCTGAAGCTTTCTTT. Translating it yields CATSRGRGPSEAFF.

The V call is TRBV2, the J call TRBJ1-5, with a tentative D call TRBD1 (5 bases). V lost 7 bases, J lost 6 bases, and 13 bases lay in between. Germline assignment: CDR1 SNHLY and CDR2 FYNNEI. This CDR3 comprises 13 residues. The CDR3 spells CASTAGSGQPQHF. The CDR3 DNA reads as TGTGCCAGCACGGCAGGGTCGGGTCAGCCCCAGCATTTT.

The chain joins TRBV6-6 to TRBJ2-5; 7 bases agree with TRBD1. The V gene end was trimmed by 8 bases and the J gene end by 3 bases; junction bases not matched to a gene: 3. CDR1 is MNHNY, CDR2 SVGAGI, per germline (reference sequence). The CDR3 spans 12 residues. CDR3 region: CASWGTEETQYF. CDR3 DNA: TGTGCCAGCTGGGGGACAGAAGAGACCCAGTACTTC.

The rearrangement joins TRBV6-8 to TRBJ2-1, with 11 bases lining up with TRBD2. The CDR3 is 18 residues long. Looked up from germline, CDR1 is MNHGY and CDR2 is SAAAGT. Losses at the gene ends were 0 bases for V and 8 bases for J; bases not matched to a gene: 12. The CDR3 DNA sequence: TGTGCCAGCAGTTACTCGGGGAAACTAGCGGGAGAGTTCGATGAGCAGTTCTTC. Its translation is CASSYSGKLAGEFDEQFF.

This chain uses TRBV20-1 with TRBJ2-7; 9 nucleotides align to TRBD1. CDR3 length equals 14 residues. The trim removed 4 bases at V and 4 bases at J, leaving 8 bases unmatched. Germline assignment: CDR1 DFQATT and CDR2 SNEGSKA (reference sequence). The CDR3 bases are TGCAGTGCTAATGATTACAGGGGGCCGTACGAGCAGTACTTC. Translated: CSANDYRGPYEQYF.

This rearrangement joins TRBV13 to TRBJ2-1; no definite D call. CDR1 is PRHDT and CDR2 is FYEKMQ in the germline V gene (reference sequence). CDR3 length: 12 residues. V was shortened by 2 bases and J by 5 bases, with 4 bases between the two germline ends. This chain's CDR3 is CASSLTNNEQFF. The CDR3 DNA reads as TGTGCCAGCAGCTTAACTAACAATGAGCAGTTCTTC.

The V gene is TRBV5-6, the J gene TRBJ2-3; D remains unclear. CDR1 SGHDT and CDR2 YYEEEE come from the germline V gene. V lost 0 bases and J 4 bases, leaving 9 bases between the germline ends. The CDR3 runs to 14 residues. The DNA of the CDR3 is TGTGCCAGCAGCTTGGAAGGAGTTTCAGATACGCAGTATTTT. Amino acid sequence: CASSLEGVSDTQYF.

Note on this clone: One end of the junction is discordant with germline, which a read error may explain. This chain connects TRBV27 to TRBJ2-1, with TRBD2 identical over 11 bases. The CDR3 covers 17 residues. Looked up from germline, CDR1 is MNHEY and CDR2 is SMNVEV (reference sequence). The CDR3 region has the DNA TGCCCCACCCCCCCGAGACTAGCGGGGAGCTCCTACAATGAGCAGTTCTTC. This sequence encodes CPTPPRLAGSSYNEQFF.